This record covers a single T cell receptor (beta chain). As yet, its antigen is unknown. The sample comes from a study of CD8+CD57+ T cells in acquired aplastic anemia. About the study: Mean yield of DNA from sorted CD4+ and CD8+ cells was 3 to 3.5 ug. Healthy donors yielded about 9.9 million CD4+ cell reads on average.

The V gene lost 4 bases and the J gene lost 0 bases, with 13 bases spanning the gap. CDR3 length: 16 residues. CDR1 and CDR2 (germline): SGHAT, FQNNGV. Whole-study results and caveats: No significant difference in CD8+ Simpson's diversity was found between patients and controls. Patients and controls shared 25 to 30 CD8+ CDR3 sequences, highly expressed in patients.

Genomic DNA was employed as the template in profiling TCR beta VDJ and CDR3. From the reads, TCRdb called clonotypes with MiXCR, one entry per CDR3 protein. The table has roughly 130,000 distinct CDR3 sequences, 40% to 60% seen once; the top ten hold 2.5% to 3%. The V call is TRBV11-2, the J call TRBJ1-5; D gene uncertain. This clonotype originated in a human donor in good health, serving as a control. Source material: sorted CD4+, CD8+, or CD8+CD57+ T cells (not recorded which) from PBMCs. The CDR3 loop reads CASSSTTLPSNQPQHF. CDR3 sequence (DNA): TGTGCCAGCAGCTCAACCACCCTCCCTAGCAATCAGCCCCAGCATTTT.